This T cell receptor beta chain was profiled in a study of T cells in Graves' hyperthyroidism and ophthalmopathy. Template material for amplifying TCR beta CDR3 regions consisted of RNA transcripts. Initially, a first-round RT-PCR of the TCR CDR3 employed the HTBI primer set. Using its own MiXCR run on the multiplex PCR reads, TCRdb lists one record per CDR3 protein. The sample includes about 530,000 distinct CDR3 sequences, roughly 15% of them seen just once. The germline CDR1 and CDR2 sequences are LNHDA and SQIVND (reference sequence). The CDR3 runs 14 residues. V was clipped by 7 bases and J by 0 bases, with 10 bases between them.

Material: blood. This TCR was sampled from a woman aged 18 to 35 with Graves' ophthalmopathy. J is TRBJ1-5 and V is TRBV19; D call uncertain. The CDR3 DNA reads TGTGCCAGTACCCGGGCAAGTAGCAATCAGCCCCAGCATTTT. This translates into CASTRASSNQPQHF.